Below are 32 T cell receptor beta chains sequenced from a single sample in a study of CD8+ T cells in alopecia areata. cDNA serving as the sequencing template came from extracted, reverse transcribed RNA. TCRdb's table, derived via immunoSEQ multiplex PCR, lists solely in-frame clones and lacks some. The table has 65,000 to 75,000 clones, 40% to 50% seen once. Material: CD8+ T cells sorted from blood, obtained at week 0. These receptor sequences come from a human donor with alopecia areata.

The chain uses TRBV30 and TRBJ2-7; 12 bases are shared with TRBD2. J gave up 3 bases and V 1 base, and 4 bases lay outside the gene matches. From germline, CDR1 is GTSNPN and CDR2 SVGIG (reference sequence). CDR3 length: 15 amino acids. The CDR3 DNA reads as TGTGCCTGGAGTGGGGGACTAGCGGGTGTCTACGAGCAGTACTTC. It is translated as CAWSGGLAGVYEQYF.

The sample holds a few counts of this clone. This is likely an artifact of a read error, given a far larger clone one base away. The chain couples TRBV7-2 to TRBJ2-2, with 11 bases identical to TRBD2. Germline values: CDR1 SGHTA, CDR2 FQGNSA. This CDR3 spans 15 amino acids. J lost 5 bases, V lost 3 bases, and 2 bases had no gene match. The CDR3 loop reads CASSLTSGTTGELFF. CDR3 DNA sequence: TGTGCCAGCAGCTTGACTAGCGGGACAACCGGGGAGCTGTTTTTT. Based on the CDR3 plus reference TRBV7-2 and TRBJ2-2, the full variable domain is GAGVSQSPSNKVTEKGKDVELRCDPISGHTALYWYRQSLGQGLEFLIYFQGNSAPDKSGLPSDRFSAERTGGSVSTLTIQRTQQEDSAVYLCASSLTSGTTGELFFGEGSRLTVL.

The V gene is TRBV15, the J gene TRBJ1-1; 9 bases agree with TRBD1. V trimming: 4 bases; J trimming: 2 bases; junction bases outside the gene matches: 5. Germline CDR1 LNHNV, CDR2 YYDKDF (reference sequence). CDR3 length equals 15 residues. In DNA, the CDR3 is TGTGCCACCAGCAAGGACAGGGGCCCCAACACTGAAGCTTTCTTT. It is translated as CATSKDRGPNTEAFF.

The chain recombines TRBV27 with TRBJ1-2; no firm D call. Germline loops: CDR1 MNHEY, CDR2 SMNVEV (reference sequence). The V end was cut by 0 bases, the J end by 8 bases, with 10 bases between. This CDR3 spans 13 amino acids. The CDR3 region is CASSLSREGGYTF. CDR3 DNA sequence: TGTGCCAGCAGTTTATCGAGGGAAGGAGGCTACACCTTC.

This clone was counted only a few times. The gene calls are TRBV7-2 and TRBJ1-5, with a possible D match to TRBD1 (5 bases). Germline-derived CDR1 and CDR2 are SGHTA and FQGNSA. The CDR3 consists of 15 residues. The ends were cut back, 3 bases at V and 0 bases at J, with 9 bases in the middle. CDR3 DNA: TGTGCCAGCAGCTTGGGGGACTTTAGCAATCAGCCCCAGCATTTT. It is translated as CASSLGDFSNQPQHF. Complete variable domain (other parts from reference TRBV7-2 and TRBJ1-5): GAGVSQSPSNKVTEKGKDVELRCDPISGHTALYWYRQSLGQGLEFLIYFQGNSAPDKSGLPSDRFSAERTGGSVSTLTIQRTQQEDSAVYLCASSLGDFSNQPQHFGDGTRLSIL.

This clone has only a few counts. V usage is TRBV19 and J usage is TRBJ2-7; TRBD1 matches 10 bases. This CDR3 region has 14 residues. The V gene end was trimmed by 4 bases and the J gene end by 4 bases; junction bases not matched to a gene: 4. CDR1 is LNHDA, CDR2 SQIVND, per germline (reference sequence). CDR3 nucleotide sequence: TGTGCCAGTAGTACTGGACAGGGGGTATACGAGCAGTACTTC. This gives the protein CASSTGQGVYEQYF.

This clone has more than one count but fewer than ten. This rearrangement joins TRBV7-9 to TRBJ2-7; D may match TRBD1 or TRBD2 (5 bases each). Per germline, CDR1 SEHNR and CDR2 FQNEAQ (reference sequence). V lost 8 bases and J 2 bases, leaving 16 bases between the germline ends. The CDR3 is 14 residues long. The CDR3 loop is CASPPGTGPYEQYF. CDR3 nucleotides: TGTGCCAGCCCCCCCGGGACGGGGCCCTACGAGCAGTACTTC.

The V call is TRBV7-2, the J call TRBJ2-7; no clear D gene. V shed 1 base and J shed 2 bases, with 12 bases lying between them. Germline V gene data show CDR1 as SGHTA and CDR2 as FQGNSA. The CDR3 is 15 residues long. The chain's CDR3 is CASSLVPNPAYEQYF. The CDR3 bases are TGTGCCAGCAGCTTAGTCCCCAATCCCGCCTACGAGCAGTACTTC.

This clone was counted a few times. V gene TRBV27 combines with J gene TRBJ2-7, with 8 positions matching TRBD1. Looked up from germline, CDR1 is MNHEY and CDR2 is SMNVEV (reference sequence). The CDR3 covers 15 residues. V shed 6 bases, J shed 1 base, and the junction held 8 bases outside the gene matches. The CDR3 DNA reads as TGTGCCAGCAGAACAGGGGGACAGATATCCTACGAGCAGTACTTC. This gives the protein CASRTGGQISYEQYF.

There are a few counts of this clone. The same CDR3 can be traced to other DNA sequences in this sample. The chain recombines TRBV29-1 with TRBJ2-1; no definite D call. This CDR3 has 11 residues. Trimming pared 4 bases from V and 10 bases from J, leaving 11 bases between. The germline gives CDR1 SQVTM, CDR2 ANQGSEA. The CDR3 bases are TGCAGCGTTGTTGGCGGAAACGAGCAGTTCTTC. It codes for CSVVGGNEQFF.

This clone was observed a handful of times. V is TRBV29-1 and J is TRBJ2-5; TRBD1 aligns across 7 bases. Germline assignment: CDR1 SQVTM and CDR2 ANQGSEA. V lost 2 bases, J lost 5 bases, and 14 bases stayed unmatched. This CDR3 comprises 16 residues. CDR3 in DNA: TGCAGCGTTGAAACCCCCACCGACAGGGTCGGGGAGACCCAGTACTTC. Residues: CSVETPTDRVGETQYF. Full variable domain (remainder filled in from reference TRBV29-1 and TRBJ2-5): SAVISQKPSRDICQRGTSLTIQCQVDSQVTMMFWYRQQPGQSLTLIATANQGSEATYESGFVIDKFPISRPNLTFSTLTVSNMSPEDSSIYLCSVETPTDRVGETQYFGPGTRLLVL.

This clone was counted only a few times. The chain has TRBV29-1 and TRBJ2-2, with TRBD2 as a possible D gene (6 bases). Germline assignment: CDR1 SQVTM and CDR2 ANQGSEA. The CDR3 has 14 amino acids. Trimming stripped 2 bases from V and 4 bases from J, with 11 bases between. CDR3: CSVETVGGTGELFF. The CDR3 DNA sequence: TGCAGCGTTGAAACAGTCGGGGGCACCGGGGAGCTGTTTTTT.

The chain employs TRBV10-3 and TRBJ2-6; D not resolved. The CDR3 contains 15 residues. Between the trimmed V and J ends, which lost 4 bases and 3 bases, there was a span of 10 bases. Germline-derived CDR1 and CDR2 are ENHRY and SYGVKD. CDR3 protein: CAISGPPDGANVLTF. CDR3 DNA sequence: TGTGCCATCAGTGGGCCTCCCGATGGGGCCAACGTCCTGACTTTC.

V and J are TRBV9 and TRBJ1-1; D is possibly TRBD1 (6 bases). The CDR3 runs to 13 residues. Germline V gene lookup returns CDR1 SGDLS and CDR2 YYNGEE. The V end lost 3 bases, the J end lost 4 bases, and 10 bases lay between the germline ends. The CDR3 nucleotides are TGTGCCAGCAGCGGGGGCAGGGGCACTGAAGCTTTCTTT. Translated, it gives CASSGGRGTEAFF.

This clone has just a few counts. The chain links TRBV5-1 to TRBJ2-7; D is unresolved. Germline V gene data show CDR1 as SGHRS and CDR2 as YFSETQ. The CDR3 runs to 15 residues. V was pared by 0 bases and J by 5 bases, with 15 bases between. The CDR3 bases are TGCGCCAGCAGCTTGGACAGTCCGGCAGTTGACGAGCAGTACTTC. It yields the protein CASSLDSPAVDEQYF.

The chain carries TRBV4-1 and TRBJ2-5; 7 bases fit TRBD1. The V gene end was trimmed by 3 bases and the J gene end by 1 base; junction bases not matched to a gene: 2. Per the germline V gene, CDR1 is MGHRA and CDR2 is YSYEKL. The CDR3 runs to 14 residues. CDR3 coding DNA: TGCGCCAGCAGCCAGACAGGGTTCCAAGAGACCCAGTACTTC. Protein: CASSQTGFQETQYF.

The rearrangement links TRBV2 to TRBJ2-1; 7 positions agree with TRBD2. Germline CDR1 and CDR2: SNHLY and FYNNEI. The CDR3 is 14 residues long. The V and J ends lost 7 bases and 4 bases, in that order; junction bases with no gene match: 7. The CDR3 nucleotides are TGTGCCAGCATCCCGGGACTAACATACAATGAGCAGTTCTTC. Amino acid sequence: CASIPGLTYNEQFF. Full variable domain (remainder filled in from reference TRBV2 and TRBJ2-1): EPEVTQTPSHQVTQMGQEVILRCVPISNHLYFYWYRQILGQKVEFLVSFYNNEISEKSEIFDDQFSVERPDGSNFTLKIRSTKLEDSAMYFCASIPGLTYNEQFFGPGTRLTVL.

This clone was counted between two and nine times. In nucleotides, the CDR3 is TGTGCCAGCAGCCTAAACGCAGATACGCAGTATTTT. Translation gives CASSLNADTQYF. The J gene is TRBJ2-3, the V gene TRBV27; the D is unclear. V gave up 6 bases and J gave up 4 bases, with 8 bases separating them. The CDR3 sequence is 12 residues long. Germline assignment: CDR1 MNHEY and CDR2 SMNVEV (reference sequence).

This clone has a handful of counts. This sequence joins TRBV18 and TRBJ2-1; 8 bases fit TRBD1. Germline CDR1 and CDR2: KGHSH and LQKENI. V lost 3 bases, J lost 7 bases, and 5 bases stayed unmatched. The CDR3 sequence is 14 residues long. CDR3 bases: TGTGCCAGCTCACCTCAGGACAGGGTGAATGAGCAGTTCTTC. Translated, it gives CASSPQDRVNEQFF.

This clone was picked up a small number of times. The chain carries TRBV6-1 and TRBJ2-7; the D is unclear. The germline CDR1 and CDR2 sequences are MNHNS and SASEGT. V lost 4 bases to trimming and J lost 2 bases, with 3 bases between them. The CDR3 runs to 11 residues. CDR3 sequence reads: CASSGTYEQYF. The CDR3, as DNA: TGTGCCAGCAGTGGAACCTACGAGCAGTACTTC.

V gene TRBV7-2 combines with J gene TRBJ2-7; 14 bases match TRBD2. V shed 1 base, J shed 5 bases, and the junction held 4 bases outside the gene matches. CDR1 and CDR2 (germline): SGHTA, FQGNSA. The length of the CDR3 is 16 residues. The CDR3 spells CASSLDGTSGSHEQYF. The CDR3 nucleotides are TGTGCCAGCAGCTTAGACGGGACTAGCGGGAGCCACGAGCAGTACTTC.

This clone was counted only a few times. The J gene is TRBJ2-2, the V gene TRBV4-3, with 14 nucleotides matching TRBD2. CDR1 and CDR2 from the germline V gene are LGHNA and YSLEER. The J segment lost 5 bases and the V segment lost 3 bases, leaving 5 bases of the junction unmatched. The CDR3 is made up of 17 amino acids. CDR3: CASSHDGLAGGTGELFF. The CDR3 DNA reads TGCGCCAGCAGCCACGACGGACTAGCGGGAGGAACCGGGGAGCTGTTTTTT.

This clone has a handful of counts. V gene TRBV29-1 combines with J gene TRBJ2-7; 8 bases match TRBD2. V dropped 4 bases and J dropped 5; count of bases not matched to a gene: 7. The CDR3 has 13 residues. Per the germline V gene, CDR1 is SQVTM and CDR2 is ANQGSEA. The CDR3, as DNA: TGCAGCGTTGGCCCCTTAGCGGGGAACGAGCAGTACTTC. Its translation: CSVGPLAGNEQYF.

The chain carries TRBV7-9 and TRBJ2-7; 8 nucleotides match TRBD2. The CDR3 is 15 amino acids. Germline-derived CDR1 and CDR2 are SEHNR and FQNEAQ (reference sequence). V was pared by 3 bases and J by 5 bases, with 9 bases of the junction left unmatched. CDR3 nucleotide sequence: TGTGCCAGCAGCTTCCCGAGCGGGAGAGGAGACGAGCAGTACTTC. Translation gives CASSFPSGRGDEQYF.

The chain recombines TRBV5-4 with TRBJ1-1; D unclear. The germline CDR1 and CDR2 sequences are SGHNT and YYREEE (reference sequence). This CDR3 spans 14 amino acids. The V end was cut by 0 bases, the J end by 4 bases, with 10 bases between. The CDR3 sequence: CASSLGTPGTEAFF. CDR3 DNA sequence: TGTGCCAGCAGCTTGGGGACCCCTGGCACTGAAGCTTTCTTT.

This clone was recorded many times. As DNA, the CDR3 is TGTGCCGTCGAGAGGGGGAGCGAGCAGTACTTC. The encoded protein is CAVERGSEQYF. The V gene is TRBV27, the J gene TRBJ2-7; D might be TRBD1 (6 bases). The CDR3 is 11 amino acids. Trimming stripped 11 bases from V and 6 bases from J, with 14 bases between. CDR1 and CDR2 (germline): MNHEY, SMNVEV (reference sequence).

The chain couples TRBV29-1 to TRBJ2-1, with no clear D. CDR1 and CDR2 from the germline V gene are SQVTM and ANQGSEA. The CDR3 runs 12 residues. V was pared by 6 bases and J by 3 bases, with 9 bases between. DNA of the CDR3: TGCAGCGTCCCACTTGACTACAATGAGCAGTTCTTC. The encoded protein is CSVPLDYNEQFF.

The chain uses TRBV13 and TRBJ2-7; 9 bases agree with TRBD1. The germline V gene encodes CDR1 PRHDT and CDR2 FYEKMQ (reference sequence). Losses at the gene ends were 7 bases for V and 3 bases for J; bases not matched to a gene: 10. This CDR3 contains 15 residues. The CDR3 DNA follows: TGTGCCAGCAACCAGAGGGGGACAGGGAACTACGAGCAGTACTTC. It yields the protein CASNQRGTGNYEQYF.

The chain employs TRBV9 and TRBJ2-2, with D maybe TRBD2 (6 bases). Looked up from germline, CDR1 is SGDLS and CDR2 is YYNGEE. CDR3 length: 15 residues. V lost 4 bases and J lost 6, with 16 bases in between. The CDR3 here is CASSPTGGAAGELFF. CDR3 DNA sequence: TGTGCCAGCAGCCCTACAGGAGGGGCTGCCGGGGAGCTGTTTTTT.

V usage is TRBV29-1 and J usage is TRBJ2-2; perhaps TRBD1 as D (6 bases). With 5 bases removed from V and 1 base from J, the gap between germline ends came to 20 bases. The germline gives CDR1 SQVTM, CDR2 ANQGSEA. The CDR3 has 17 residues. The CDR3 coding sequence is TGCAGCGTTCACGCTCCTGGCAGGACAGAGAACACCGGGGAGCTGTTTTTT. It translates to CSVHAPGRTENTGELFF.

This clone was picked up a small number of times. The genes are TRBV27 and TRBJ2-1; D may be TRBD1 (5 bases). The V gene's germline CDR1 is MNHEY and CDR2 SMNVEV (reference sequence). CDR3 length equals 15 residues. Trimming pared 2 bases from V and 1 base from J, leaving 9 bases between. The CDR3 bases are TGTGCCAGCAGTTTAATCAGGGCTTCCTACAATGAGCAGTTCTTC. This translates into CASSLIRASYNEQFF.

The chain uses TRBV6-1 and TRBJ1-1; D ambiguous. V lost 3 bases, J lost 5 bases, and 7 bases lay in between. CDR1 and CDR2 from the germline V gene are MNHNS and SASEGT. The CDR3 is 12 amino acids. The CDR3 is CASSDRRTEAFF. Here the CDR3 DNA reads TGTGCCAGCAGTGATAGGAGGACTGAAGCTTTCTTT.